One and the same sample provided the 18 T cell receptor beta chains below, sequenced in a study of beta chain features in type 1 diabetes. General observations from the study: Type 1 diabetes patients had moderately but significantly shorter TCRB CDR3s in all four CD4+ subsets.

Reverse transcription of all isolated RNA meant that expressed TCRB transcripts were sequenced. TCRdb keeps only in-frame clones here, not all; method: immunoSEQ multiplex PCR. Of around 650,000 clones in the sample, roughly 12% were seen once. What these receptors recognize is not known. The sample comprised naive CD4+ T cells from blood. The receptors shown here come from a man aged 30 to 45 with type 1 diabetes.

The chain couples TRBV4-3 to TRBJ2-3; a possible D gene is TRBD1 (6 bases). CDR1 and CDR2 (germline): LGHNA, YSLEER. Between the trimmed V and J ends, which lost 3 bases and 1 base, there was a span of 11 bases. CDR3 size: 15 residues. CDR3 sequence: CASSHVGARTDTQYF. The CDR3 DNA reads as TGCGCCAGCAGCCATGTGGGGGCACGCACAGATACGCAGTATTTT.

The chain couples TRBV6-5 to TRBJ2-2; D call uncertain. The V end was cut by 6 bases, the J end by 3 bases, with 11 bases between. The CDR3 sequence is 14 residues long. Germline V gives CDR1 MNHEY, CDR2 SVGAGI. CDR3 in DNA: TGTGCCAGCAGGTTAACAGTGGACACCGGGGAGCTGTTTTTT. Translating it yields CASRLTVDTGELFF.

This clone occurred a few times. Here the CDR3 reads CASSQRTGELFF. The CDR3 nucleotides are TGTGCCAGCAGCCAGAGGACCGGGGAGCTGTTTTTT. The genes are TRBV4-2 and TRBJ2-2; D remains unclear. V was shortened by 3 bases and J by 5 bases, with 4 bases between the two germline ends. The CDR3 has 12 residues. Per germline, CDR1 LGHNA and CDR2 YNFKEQ.

In this sample, this clone turned up a few times. This chain connects TRBV25-1 to TRBJ1-3, with a weak D call TRBD1 (5 bases). Looked up from germline, CDR1 is MGHDK and CDR2 is SYGVNS. V shed 7 bases and J shed 7 bases, with 11 bases lying between them. The CDR3 sequence is 12 residues long. The CDR3 loop is CASTQNRNTIYF. Here the CDR3 DNA reads TGTGCCAGCACTCAAAACAGGAACACCATATATTTT.

Here the CDR3 DNA reads TGTGCCAGTAAGGAGCGGGGGGATCAGTTCTTC. Amino acid sequence: CASKERGDQFF. The chain has TRBV19 and TRBJ2-1, with 9 bases aligning to TRBD2. Germline CDR1 is LNHDA and CDR2 is SQIVND (reference sequence). The J segment lost 13 bases and the V segment lost 7 bases, leaving 5 bases of the junction unmatched. This CDR3 is 11 amino acids long.

This chain uses TRBV19 with TRBJ1-5; D might be TRBD1 (6 bases). Per germline, CDR1 LNHDA and CDR2 SQIVND (reference sequence). The CDR3 sequence is 16 residues long. V was clipped by 6 bases and J by 2 bases, with 17 bases between them. CDR3 DNA: TGTGCCAGTAGCGGGGGCAGCCCGGGTGGCAATCAGCCCCAGCATTTT. Its protein is CASSGGSPGGNQPQHF.

Many counts were recorded for this clone. This chain connects TRBV13 to TRBJ2-5, with 11 bases that match TRBD1. Germline CDR1 reads PRHDT; CDR2 reads FYEKMQ (reference sequence). The V gene end was trimmed by 5 bases and the J gene end by 5 bases; junction bases not matched to a gene: 4. The CDR3 runs to 14 residues. DNA of the CDR3: TGTGCCAGCAGCCCGGGACAGGGGGGCGAGACCCAGTACTTC. Translating gives CASSPGQGGETQYF.

This clone has just a few counts. The CDR3 loop is CASSKLTGVREEQYF. Written as DNA, the CDR3 is TGTGCCAGCAGCAAACTGACAGGGGTACGGGAAGAGCAGTACTTC. This sequence joins TRBV7-2 and TRBJ2-7; TRBD1 agrees at 8 bases. Germline lookup yields CDR1 SGHTA and CDR2 FQGNSA. The junction had 13 bases not matched to a gene; V was cut back by 5 bases and J by 7 bases. The CDR3 loop spans 15 amino acids.

J is TRBJ2-3 and V is TRBV29-1; D is uncertain. Germline V lookup: CDR1 SQVTM, CDR2 ANQGSEA. The CDR3 is made up of 15 amino acids. Trimming pared 6 bases from V and 1 base from J, leaving 17 bases between. CDR3 sequence reads: CSVSRPSEGTDTQYF. The CDR3, as DNA: TGCAGCGTCTCAAGACCCTCCGAGGGCACAGATACGCAGTATTTT.

This clone has only a few counts. The chain employs TRBV28 and TRBJ1-2; D perhaps matches TRBD1 (6 bases). Trimming removed 4 bases at V and 3 bases at J, with 9 bases between. Germline loops: CDR1 MDHEN, CDR2 SYDVKM. The CDR3 is 13 residues long. The CDR3: CASSSQGYYGYTF. The DNA for the CDR3 is TGTGCCAGCAGTTCACAGGGTTACTATGGCTACACCTTC.

The J gene is TRBJ1-1, the V gene TRBV19; TRBD1 might be the D (6 bases). Trimming took off 3 bases at V and 1 base at J, with 9 bases between the two ends. Germline V gene data show CDR1 as LNHDA and CDR2 as SQIVND (reference sequence). The CDR3 has 14 residues. CDR3 coding DNA: TGTGCCAGTAGTATTTACAGGGCGAACACTGAAGCTTTCTTT. As protein: CASSIYRANTEAFF.

This clone has a handful of counts. The V gene is TRBV6-6, the J gene TRBJ2-7; D possibly corresponds to TRBD1 (6 bases). Trimming took off 6 bases at V and 0 bases at J, with 12 bases between the two ends. The CDR3 covers 14 residues. Germline lookup yields CDR1 MNHNY and CDR2 SVGAGI (reference sequence). CDR3 loop: CASSEQGLSYEQYF. Here the CDR3 DNA reads TGTGCCAGCAGCGAACAGGGCCTCTCCTACGAGCAGTACTTC.

This clone was counted only a few times. Other DNA sequences in this sample translate to the same CDR3. This chain uses TRBV7-9 with TRBJ2-5, with D perhaps matching TRBD1 (5 bases). Trimming pared 5 bases from V and 4 bases from J, leaving 11 bases between. Germline V CDR1 and CDR2: SEHNR, FQNEAQ (reference sequence). The CDR3 is made up of 13 amino acids. CDR3 sequence reads: CASSPTGTETQYF. DNA for the CDR3: TGTGCCAGCAGCCCAACAGGAACAGAGACCCAGTACTTC.

The CDR3, as DNA: TGTGCCAGCAGCTTCTGGGCAGGGACAGGGGGTCAGCCCCAGCATTTT. Amino acid sequence: CASSFWAGTGGQPQHF. This chain uses TRBV7-2 with TRBJ1-5; TRBD1 aligns across 11 bases. Germline V lookup: CDR1 SGHTA, CDR2 FQGNSA. This CDR3 has 16 amino acids. Trimming took 3 bases from V and 6 from J; bases not matched to a gene: 7.

The rearrangement uses TRBV2 and TRBJ1-5; no reliable D call. Germline CDR1 SNHLY, CDR2 FYNNEI. V dropped 4 bases and J dropped 6 bases, with 19 bases sitting between them. The CDR3 length is 16 residues. The CDR3 reads CASSVYRRRESQPQHF. The CDR3 nucleotides are TGTGCCAGCAGTGTCTATAGGCGGAGAGAAAGTCAGCCCCAGCATTTT.

The V gene is TRBV18, the J gene TRBJ1-6; a possible D gene is TRBD1 (6 bases). CDR3 length: 16 amino acids. Germline values: CDR1 KGHSH, CDR2 LQKENI. V dropped 0 bases and J dropped 11 bases, with 17 bases sitting between them. CDR3 amino acids: CASSPPGTGTTAPLHF. The DNA for the CDR3 is TGTGCCAGCTCACCACCAGGAACAGGGACTACGGCACCCCTCCACTTT.

The CDR3 is CASSAPASYNEQFF. As DNA, the CDR3 is TGTGCCAGCAGCGCCCCAGCCTCCTACAATGAGCAGTTCTTC. This sequence joins TRBV9 and TRBJ2-1; D is unclear. V lost 3 bases and J 0 bases, leaving 7 bases between the germline ends. Germline V gene sequence: CDR1 SGDLS, CDR2 YYNGEE. The CDR3 has 14 amino acids.

The chain links TRBV21-1 to TRBJ1-6. TRBV21-1 is given as a pseudogene. The CDR3 sequence is 16 residues long. The CDR3 coding sequence is TGTGCCAGCAGCAAAGAGGCTAGCTCCTATAATTCACCCCTCCACTTT. Translated, it gives CASSKEASSYNSPLHF.